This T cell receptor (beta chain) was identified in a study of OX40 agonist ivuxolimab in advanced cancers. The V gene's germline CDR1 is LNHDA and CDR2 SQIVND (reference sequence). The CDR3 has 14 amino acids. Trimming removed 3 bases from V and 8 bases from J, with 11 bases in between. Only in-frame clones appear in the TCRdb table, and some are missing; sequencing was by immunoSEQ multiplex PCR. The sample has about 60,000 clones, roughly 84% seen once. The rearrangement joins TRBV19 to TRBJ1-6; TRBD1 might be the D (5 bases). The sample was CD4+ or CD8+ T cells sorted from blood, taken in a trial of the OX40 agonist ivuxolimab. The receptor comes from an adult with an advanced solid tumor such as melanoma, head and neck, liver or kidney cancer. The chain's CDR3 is CASSIRDGYSPLHF. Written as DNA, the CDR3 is TGTGCCAGTAGTATTCGGGACGGGTATTCACCCCTCCACTTT.